This TCR beta chain was recorded in a study of T cells in Graves' hyperthyroidism and ophthalmopathy. Across the study: Pretreatment peripheral blood was obtained at initial diagnosis.

Per germline, CDR1 WSHSY and CDR2 SAAADI. Losses at the gene ends were 10 bases for V and 1 base for J; bases not matched to a gene: 3. The CDR3 length is 12 residues. Authors of the study amplified TCR beta CDR3 regions from RNA transcripts. The HTBI primer set drove a first-round RT-PCR of the TCR CDR3. MiXCR, run by TCRdb on the multiplex PCR reads, gives a single entry per CDR3 protein. Of about 560,000 distinct CDR3 sequences in the sample, 16% are singletons; the top ten hold under 20%. Overall study findings and caveats: In the blood, most expanded thyroid clonotypes above 0.001 appeared as well.

Stability of Graves' hyperthyroidism was defined as absent ophthalmopathy progression within 18 months. A word on this clonotype: Its specificity is unknown.

The rearrangement uses TRBV10-2 and TRBJ2-7, with 8 bases matching TRBD1. The source is a woman aged 18 to 35 with Graves' hyperthyroidism. The sample taken for sequencing was blood. CDR3 sequence: CATRTGSYEQYF. DNA for the CDR3: TGCGCCACCCGGACAGGGTCCTACGAGCAGTACTTC.